Below, 19 T cell receptor beta chains from the same sample are listed, as sequenced in a study of OX40 agonist ivuxolimab in advanced cancers. Some clones are missing from TCRdb's copy, which holds only in-frame ones; the method was immunoSEQ multiplex PCR. Of 60,000 to 70,000 clones in the sample, approximately 86% were seen once. Sequences were derived from CD4+ or CD8+ T cells sorted from blood, sampled in a trial of the OX40 agonist ivuxolimab. The receptors were sampled from an adult with an advanced solid tumor such as melanoma, head and neck, liver or kidney cancer.

This sequence joins TRBV2 and TRBJ2-5; D remains unclear. Per the germline V gene, CDR1 is SNHLY and CDR2 is FYNNEI. The V gene lost 4 bases and the J gene lost 5 bases, with 8 bases spanning the gap. The CDR3 extends over 12 amino acids. The CDR3, as DNA: TGTGCCAGCAGTGTCCTGGGGGAGACCCAGTACTTC. This gives the protein CASSVLGETQYF.

V and J are TRBV7-2 and TRBJ2-2, with TRBD2 matching over 7 bases. There are 15 residues in the CDR3. J gave up 0 bases and V 5 bases, and 3 bases lay outside the gene matches. Germline CDR1 SGHTA, CDR2 FQGNSA. CDR3 protein: CASSQSGANTGELFF. CDR3 sequence (DNA): TGTGCCAGCAGCCAAAGCGGGGCGAACACCGGGGAGCTGTTTTTT.

The chain carries TRBV30 and TRBJ2-1, with D possibly TRBD1 on 6 matching bases. CDR1 is GTSNPN, CDR2 SVGIG, per germline (reference sequence). This CDR3 is built from 15 residues. Trimming took 1 base from V and 5 from J, leaving 15 bases between them. CDR3 in amino acids: CAWSAGTYVDNEQFF. CDR3 nucleotides: TGTGCCTGGAGTGCAGGGACATATGTCGACAATGAGCAGTTCTTC. The variable domain in full, completed from reference TRBV30 and TRBJ2-1, reads SQTIHQWPATLVQPVGSPLSLECTVEGTSNPNLYWYRQAAGRGLQLLFYSVGIGQISSEVPQNLSASRPQDRQFILSSKKLLLSDSGFYLCAWSAGTYVDNEQFFGPGTRLTVL.

J is TRBJ2-7 and V is TRBV18; 9 positions agree with TRBD2. Germline assignment: CDR1 KGHSH and CDR2 LQKENI. Trimming cost V 2 bases and J 4 bases; bases outside gene matches: 6. The CDR3 covers 15 residues. The CDR3 DNA reads as TGTGCCAGCTCACCAGGCGCGGGAGGGATATACGAGCAGTACTTC. This codes for CASSPGAGGIYEQYF.

J is TRBJ2-1 and V is TRBV5-1; 11 bases map to TRBD2. The CDR3 sequence is 15 residues long. The germline V gene has CDR1 SGHRS and CDR2 YFSETQ. V dropped 2 bases and J dropped 4; count of bases not matched to a gene: 2. The CDR3 protein is CASSFSGGAYNEQFF. The DNA for the CDR3 is TGCGCCAGCAGCTTTAGCGGGGGGGCTTACAATGAGCAGTTCTTC.

Here the CDR3 reads CASSLTGMNTEAFF. The CDR3 bases are TGTGCCAGCAGCTTGACTGGAATGAACACTGAAGCTTTCTTT. This chain joins TRBV5-4 and TRBJ1-1; D gene unclear. The CDR3 consists of 14 residues. The germline V gene has CDR1 SGHNT and CDR2 YYREEE (reference sequence). The V end was cut by 1 base, the J end by 0 bases, with 7 bases between.

The V call is TRBV19, the J call TRBJ2-5; the match to TRBD2 covers 8 bases. V lost 6 bases to trimming and J lost 4 bases; unmatched junction nucleotides: 10. CDR3 length equals 15 residues. CDR1 is LNHDA, CDR2 SQIVND, per germline (reference sequence). Written as DNA, the CDR3 is TGTGCCAGTAGAAAGGCGGGGGGATTACGAGAGACCCAGTACTTC. Translation gives CASRKAGGLRETQYF.

The genes are TRBV11-2 and TRBJ2-5; weak D call: TRBD2 (5 bases). Near its end, the DNA agrees better with TRBJ2-7, so the J call may be wrong. The CDR3 length is 16 residues. Germline V gives CDR1 SGHAT, CDR2 FQNNGV. CDR3 amino acids: CASRYLGGRSSYEQYF. The CDR3 DNA follows: TGTGCCAGCAGATACCTAGGAGGACGGAGCTCCTACGAGCAGTACTTC.

DNA for the CDR3: TGTGCCAGCAGAGTAAGGGCGGAGGAGCAGTACTTC. This gives the protein CASRVRAEEQYF. The chain links TRBV6-1 to TRBJ2-7, with D unclear. The CDR3 is made up of 12 amino acids. CDR1 and CDR2 (germline): MNHNS, SASEGT. Trimming removed 6 bases from V and 7 bases from J, with 13 bases in between.

This chain uses TRBV7-2 with TRBJ2-1; D is possibly TRBD1 or TRBD2 (5 bases each). CDR3 size: 13 residues. Looked up from germline, CDR1 is SGHTA and CDR2 is FQGNSA. V was clipped by 5 bases and J by 8 bases, with 13 bases between them. In nucleotides, the CDR3 is TGTGCCAGCAGCCTACGGGGCTCGGATGAGCAGTTCTTC. Translation gives CASSLRGSDEQFF.

In its sample, this clone was seen once. The chain carries TRBV10-3 and TRBJ2-5, with unresolved D. The germline gives CDR1 ENHRY, CDR2 SYGVKD. V shed 6 bases and J shed 3 bases, with 11 bases lying between them. The CDR3 runs 13 residues. The DNA for the CDR3 is TGTGCCATCAGCCCCGGTCCCGAAGAGACCCAGTACTTC. It specifies CAISPGPEETQYF.

The chain employs TRBV30 and TRBJ2-2; D not resolved. Germline V gene lookup returns CDR1 GTSNPN and CDR2 SVGIG (reference sequence). This CDR3 is 14 amino acids long. V lost 5 bases and J 5 bases, leaving 15 bases between the germline ends. DNA of the CDR3: TGTGCCTGGCGGGTCCCTCATGGGACCGGGGAGCTGTTTTTT. Translated: CAWRVPHGTGELFF.

V gene TRBV28 combines with J gene TRBJ2-7, with 13 bases that match TRBD2. From germline, CDR1 is MDHEN and CDR2 SYDVKM. The V gene end was trimmed by 4 bases and the J gene end by 4 bases; junction bases not matched to a gene: 10. The CDR3 extends over 17 amino acids. The CDR3 DNA sequence: TGTGCCAGCAGTTACCGAACCGGGACTAGCGGGGTGTACGAGCAGTACTTC. This encodes CASSYRTGTSGVYEQYF.

CDR3 loop: CAISRDRGTETQYF. The CDR3 DNA reads as TGTGCCATCAGCCGGGACAGGGGGACAGAGACCCAGTACTTC. The rearrangement uses TRBV10-3 and TRBJ2-5; 11 nucleotides match TRBD1. V lost 6 bases and J lost 4; bases outside the gene matches: 4. The CDR3 sequence is 14 residues long. Germline V gene sequence: CDR1 ENHRY, CDR2 SYGVKD.

The chain uses TRBV7-9 and TRBJ1-3, with 8 positions matching TRBD1. Germline lookup yields CDR1 SEHNR and CDR2 FQNEAQ (reference sequence). Trimming removed 5 bases from V and 3 bases from J; junction bases left unmatched: 6. The CDR3 loop spans 15 amino acids. Here the CDR3 reads CASSIPGGSGNTIYF. The CDR3 DNA is TGTGCCAGCAGCATTCCAGGGGGCAGTGGAAACACCATATATTTT.

The genes are TRBV11-2 and TRBJ1-4; D is unclear. The CDR3 loop spans 15 amino acids. Trimming removed 2 bases from V and 2 bases from J, with 9 bases in between. Per the germline V gene, CDR1 is SGHAT and CDR2 is FQNNGV. CDR3 nucleotides: TGTGCCAGCAGCTTATCCGGGTTCACTAATGAAAAACTGTTTTTT. It yields the protein CASSLSGFTNEKLFF.

This chain connects TRBV7-2 to TRBJ2-7, with a weak D call TRBD2 (5 bases). The germline V and J ends were trimmed by 2 bases and 5 bases, with 13 bases remaining between them. This CDR3 is 14 amino acids long. Germline loops: CDR1 SGHTA, CDR2 FQGNSA. CDR3 protein: CASSLLGEPHEQYF. The CDR3 region has the DNA TGTGCCAGCAGCTTACTCGGGGAGCCCCACGAGCAGTACTTC.

The CDR3 reads CASRVQGAVNEKLFF. Written as DNA, the CDR3 is TGTGCCAGCAGGGTTCAGGGGGCGGTTAATGAAAAACTGTTTTTT. This chain joins TRBV2 and TRBJ1-4, with 8 bases fitting TRBD1. After removal of 6 bases from V and 4 bases from J, the junction contained 7 bases not matched to a gene. The germline gives CDR1 SNHLY, CDR2 FYNNEI. CDR3 length: 15 amino acids.

The V call is TRBV7-2, the J call TRBJ1-5; D remains ambiguous. V lost 0 bases, J lost 4 bases, and 10 bases lay in between. Germline values: CDR1 SGHTA, CDR2 FQGNSA. This CDR3 spans 15 amino acids. The CDR3 DNA follows: TGTGCCAGCAGCTTAGCGCCGAGCCAAAATCAGCCCCAGCATTTT. Translated, it gives CASSLAPSQNQPQHF.